This T cell receptor (beta chain) was sequenced during a study of T-cell reconstitution after alpha-beta-depleted transplantation in children (dated by TCRdb to between 2015 and 2016). Regarding the study in general: Using TCR repertoire profiling, the study followed T-cell immune reconstitution in a quantitative way in children after TCRalphabeta/CD19-depleted allogeneic hematopoietic cell transplantation. Results and caveats for the whole study, not just this receptor: The high TCRbeta diversity at day 60 in some patients was ascribed to recipient T cells and intrathymic progenitors that had survived conditioning. The frequencies of hyperexpanded clones fell over the following months, and after one year, T-cell counts and TCRbeta diversity were mostly attributed to newly produced T cells. The apparently early alphabetaT-cell count recovery about two months after transplant was reportedly dependent on only several hundred rapidly expanded clones derived from non-depleted graft cells.

Libraries were constructed by PCR. The listed sequencing device is Illumina HiSeq 2500. To normalize quantification of the TCRbeta repertoire, the TCR libraries were built with molecular barcoding that relied on unique molecular identifiers. TCRdb reprocessed the public reads (quality trimming at Q25 with fastp, clone calling with MiXCR) and kept in-frame beta chains. Each CDR3 protein gets just one entry, which takes the most common genes and DNA from the rows behind it. In this sample the table shows fewer than 550,000 distinct CDR3 sequences, over 9.5% of which occur a single time. The ten largest clones capture around 2.2% of the sample. What the treatment or condition label conveys for this sample: allogeneic hematopoietic cell transplantation with graft depleted of TCRalphabeta T cells and CD19 B cells. TCRalphabeta/CD19-depleted allogeneic hematopoietic cell grafts were given to the transplant recipients, all of whom were children.

This clonotype has a count of ten or more. It lacks a known antigen. No base qualities exist here, and no much larger clone lies one base off it. The germline V gene gives CDR1 as MGHRA and CDR2 as YSYEKL. V is reduced by 4 bases and J by 6 bases, leaving a spacing of 10 bases between them. The CDR3 holds 13 amino acids from the cysteine to the phenylalanine. Only the CDR3 DNA is retained, 39 bases long and in frame from the first base. The input for sequencing was PBMCs, taken before TCRalphabeta/CD19-depleted stem cell transplant. In this chain, TRBV4-1 is recombined with TRBJ2-1; the D segment cannot be called with confidence. The source is a child aged 2-15 years with inherited bone marrow failure, due to receive a stem cell transplant. The DNA sequence is TGCGCCAGCAGCCCTAGTTCTTTCAATGAGCAGTTCTTC. Its amino acids are CASSPSSFNEQFF.